This T cell receptor (beta chain) was observed in a study of blood T cells in healthy people across ages. Overall study findings and caveats: Donors of long life had a larger count of naive CD4+ cells and greater diversity than aged donors.

Germline lookup yields CDR1 LNHDA and CDR2 SQIVND (reference sequence). Between the trimmed V and J ends, which lost 3 bases and 7 bases, there was a span of 13 bases. The CDR3 is made up of 13 amino acids. Together with a sample-barcoded 5' primer, a J-beta primer mix was included in a second PCR lasting roughly 6 to 12 cycles. Each cDNA molecule received a tag from a template-switch adaptor that had 12 random nucleotides. TCRdb passed the 5' RACE reads through MiXCR, listing each CDR3 protein once. The table has some 1,500,000 distinct CDR3 sequences, 40% to 45% seen once. For this clonotype: Antigen specificity is unknown.

Source material: blood. The TCR sequence derives from a woman between 18 and 29 years old in good health. V and J are TRBV19 and TRBJ2-7, with D unclear. For the CDR3, the DNA is TGTGCCAGTAGTATGGCGTCCTACAATGAGCAGTACTTC. The encoded protein is CASSMASYNEQYF.